This entry lists 4 T cell receptor beta chains sequenced from one sample in a study of cytotoxic CD8 clonotypes in ibrutinib-treated CLL. Profiled with immunoSEQ multiplex PCR; TCRdb holds only in-frame clones, not every one. Of about 86,000 clones in the sample, about 86% were seen once. The material was PBMCs, obtained before ibrutinib treatment. Receptors were obtained from a human donor with chronic lymphocytic leukemia.

V usage is TRBV7-6 and J usage is TRBJ2-7, with D perhaps matching TRBD2 (6 bases). The CDR3 is 15 amino acids. V was shortened by 5 bases and J by 2 bases, with 16 bases between the two germline ends. Germline values: CDR1 SGHVS, CDR2 FNYEAQ. The CDR3 DNA reads as TGTGCCAGCAGCCTTAGCGGAACTTACCCCTACGAGCAGTACTTC. This sequence encodes CASSLSGTYPYEQYF.

A few counts support this clone. The rearrangement joins TRBV7-2 to TRBJ2-7; TRBD1 matches at 9 bases. Per germline, CDR1 SGHTA and CDR2 FQGNSA. The CDR3 totals 15 residues. Unmatched junction bases numbered 10, after V lost 5 bases and J lost 5 bases. This chain's CDR3 is CASSHRHRTGDEQYF. The CDR3 DNA sequence: TGTGCCAGCAGCCATAGGCATCGGACAGGGGACGAGCAGTACTTC.

The V call is TRBV27, the J call TRBJ2-1; 10 nucleotides match TRBD2. The junction had 5 bases not matched to a gene; V was cut back by 5 bases and J by 4 bases. The CDR3 covers 15 residues. Germline CDR1 and CDR2: MNHEY and SMNVEV (reference sequence). The CDR3 DNA reads as TGTGCCAGCAGTATGACTAGCGGGTCTTACAATGAGCAGTTCTTC. Encoded protein: CASSMTSGSYNEQFF.

V gene TRBV5-1 combines with J gene TRBJ1-1; 8 nucleotides line up with TRBD1. The CDR3 spans 15 residues. Germline V gene data show CDR1 as SGHRS and CDR2 as YFSETQ. V trimming: 1 base; J trimming: 4 bases; junction bases outside the gene matches: 6. The CDR3 spells CASSLTGQGSTEAFF. DNA of the CDR3: TGCGCCAGCAGCTTGACCGGACAGGGTAGCACTGAAGCTTTCTTT. The variable domain in full, with the rest retrieved from reference TRBV5-1 and TRBJ1-1, is KAGVTQTPRYLIKTRGQQVTLSCSPISGHRSVSWYQQTPGQGLQFLFEYFSETQRNKGNFPGRFSGRQFSNSRSEMNVSTLELGDSALYLCASSLTGQGSTEAFFGQGTRLTVV.